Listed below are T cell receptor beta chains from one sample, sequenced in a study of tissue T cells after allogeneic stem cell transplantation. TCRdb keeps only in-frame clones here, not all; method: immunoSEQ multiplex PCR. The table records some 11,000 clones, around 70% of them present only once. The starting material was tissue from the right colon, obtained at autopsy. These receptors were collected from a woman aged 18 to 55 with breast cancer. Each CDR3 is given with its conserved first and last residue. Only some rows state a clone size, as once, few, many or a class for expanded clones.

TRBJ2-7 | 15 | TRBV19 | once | CASSRAQGPSYEQYF
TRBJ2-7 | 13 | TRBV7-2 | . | CASGRTGSYEQYF
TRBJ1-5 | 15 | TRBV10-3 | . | CAISEFQLQVQPQHF
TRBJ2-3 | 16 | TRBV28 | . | CASKTGRGGSTDTQYF
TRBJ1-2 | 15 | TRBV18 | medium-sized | CASSLQGASNYGYTF
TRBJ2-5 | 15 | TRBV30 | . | CAWGPGTSGGETQYF
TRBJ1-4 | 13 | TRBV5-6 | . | CASSLETGEKLFF
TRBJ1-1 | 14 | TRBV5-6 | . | CASSFSGSVTEAFF
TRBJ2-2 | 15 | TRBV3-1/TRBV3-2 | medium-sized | CASSRTYPNTGELFF
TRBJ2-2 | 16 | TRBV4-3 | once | CASSQVWTGGTGELFF
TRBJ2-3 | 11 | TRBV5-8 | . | CASSWGGTQYF
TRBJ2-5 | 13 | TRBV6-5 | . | CASSPGRGETQYF
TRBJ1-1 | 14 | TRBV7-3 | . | CASSPQAGTYEAFF
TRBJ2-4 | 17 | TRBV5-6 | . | CASSLIALTSAKNIQYF
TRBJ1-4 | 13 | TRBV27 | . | CASRDSVGGKLFF
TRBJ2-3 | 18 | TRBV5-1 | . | CASSSFGLAGGSTDTQYF
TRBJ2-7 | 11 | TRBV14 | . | CASSLGGEQYF
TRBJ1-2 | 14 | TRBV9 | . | CASSVANPAYGYTF
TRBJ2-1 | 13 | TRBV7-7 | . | CASSPDRSTEQFF
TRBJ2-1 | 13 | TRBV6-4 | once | CASSEASEHEQFF
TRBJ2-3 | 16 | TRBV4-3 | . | CASSQDGGGRTDTQYF
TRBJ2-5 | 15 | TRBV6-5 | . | CASGGLAGDMETQYF